The 8 T cell receptor beta chains reported below all come from one sample, sequenced in a study of T cells after posttransplantation cyclophosphamide. Using immunoSEQ multiplex PCR, the repertoire was profiled, and TCRdb retains in-frame clones only, with some absent. Of roughly 21,000 clones in the sample, 80% to 90% were seen once. Sampled 1 year posttransplant, controls received myeloablative marrow transplants, methotrexate and a calcineurin inhibitor. Material: PBMCs, obtained 362 days after allogeneic stem cell transplant with calcineurin inhibitor and methotrexate. All receptors derive from a female patient in her 30s who received an allogeneic stem cell transplant from an unrelated donor, was CMV-positive, and had acute and chronic GVHD. Some T cells may possibly be graft donor cells.

This sequence joins TRBV7-2 and TRBJ2-1, with D tentatively TRBD1 (6 bases). The CDR3 runs to 15 residues. V shed 4 bases and J shed 0 bases, with 10 bases lying between them. Per germline, CDR1 SGHTA and CDR2 FQGNSA. CDR3 region: CASSSDRTSYNEQFF. Written as DNA, the CDR3 is TGTGCCAGCAGCTCCGACAGGACCTCCTACAATGAGCAGTTCTTC.

The V gene is TRBV7-2, the J gene TRBJ1-3, with D tentatively TRBD1 (6 bases). The germline CDR1 and CDR2 sequences are SGHTA and FQGNSA. The CDR3 covers 15 residues. Trimming removed 3 bases from V and 2 bases from J, with 11 bases in between. CDR3 in DNA: TGTGCCAGCAGCTTCGCCAGGGGAACTGGAAACACCATATATTTT. Translated: CASSFARGTGNTIYF.

The chain carries TRBV20-1 and TRBJ2-7; D is uncertain. The CDR3 totals 11 residues. The V gene's germline CDR1 is DFQATT and CDR2 SNEGSKA (reference sequence). V was shortened by 7 bases and J by 9 bases, with 16 bases between the two germline ends. The DNA of the CDR3 is TGCAGTGGACTCCCCGTTCACGGGCAGTACTTC. Translated: CSGLPVHGQYF.

This clone was counted only a few times. J is TRBJ1-2 and V is TRBV11-2, with TRBD1 as a possible D gene (6 bases). The germline V gene has CDR1 SGHAT and CDR2 FQNNGV. Trimming shortened V by 4 bases and J by 8 bases, and 17 bases separated the two germline ends. The CDR3 is made up of 14 amino acids. The CDR3 DNA is TGTGCCAGCAGCTCCTCAGGGGCTCCTCGGGGCTACACCTTC. Protein: CASSSSGAPRGYTF.

The V call is TRBV30, the J call TRBJ1-4; tentatively, D is TRBD1 (6 bases). The CDR3 is made up of 15 amino acids. Deletions cut 0 bases from V and 4 bases from J, with 12 bases between. Germline V gives CDR1 GTSNPN, CDR2 SVGIG (reference sequence). This CDR3 reads CAWSVTGLGNEKLFF. CDR3 nucleotides: TGTGCCTGGAGTGTTACAGGGCTCGGTAATGAAAAACTGTTTTTT.

This chain links TRBV15 with TRBJ1-2; possibly TRBD1 for D (6 bases). Per germline, CDR1 LNHNV and CDR2 YYDKDF (reference sequence). V gave up 8 bases and J gave up 2 bases, with 9 bases separating them. CDR3 size: 12 residues. In DNA, the CDR3 is TGTGCCACCCAGGGGATCAACTATGGCTACACCTTC. Encoded protein: CATQGINYGYTF.

The chain is built from TRBV28 and TRBJ1-6; 7 bases agree with TRBD1. The CDR3 has 15 amino acids. V lost 7 bases and J lost 7; bases outside the gene matches: 10. CDR1 is MDHEN and CDR2 is SYDVKM in the germline V gene. CDR3 residues: CASTLTGTENSPLHF. The CDR3 coding sequence is TGTGCCAGCACCCTAACCGGGACAGAAAATTCACCCCTCCACTTT.

The CDR3 DNA follows: TGTGCCAGCAGCGCCCCAAATCAGGGGGCCTCTGGGGCCAACGTCCTGACTTTC. Its protein product is CASSAPNQGASGANVLTF. V and J are TRBV28 and TRBJ2-6, with 8 bases aligning to TRBD1. After removal of 6 bases from V and 0 bases from J, the junction contained 10 bases not matched to a gene. Per germline, CDR1 MDHEN and CDR2 SYDVKM. The CDR3 extends over 18 amino acids.